The rows below give T cell receptor beta chains drawn from one sample of a study of tumor-infiltrating lymphocytes in primary liver carcinoma. TCRdb re-called the multiplex PCR reads through MiXCR, storing one row per CDR3 protein. This repertoire shows around 100,000 distinct CDR3 sequences, 55% to 75% found once; its top ten account for 9.5%. Material: liver tumor tissue from sampling region 5. The receptors come from a woman aged 55 to 70 with primary liver carcinoma and hepatitis B virus infection. The CDR3 runs from the conserved cysteine through the conserved F or W. Fields, in order: CDR3 protein, CDR3 length, V gene, J gene.

cdr3_aa: CASSSKTTGELFF
cdr3_length: 13
v_call: TRBV6-1
j_call: TRBJ2-2

cdr3_aa: CASSREGGGTYEQYF
cdr3_length: 15
v_call: TRBV11-2
j_call: TRBJ2-7

cdr3_aa: CASNWGGIGSGYTF
cdr3_length: 14
v_call: TRBV11-2
j_call: TRBJ1-2

cdr3_aa: CASSLNPSGTGYENLFF
cdr3_length: 17
v_call: TRBV5-1
j_call: TRBJ1-4

cdr3_aa: CATSKQGPDTQYF
cdr3_length: 13
v_call: TRBV28
j_call: TRBJ2-3

cdr3_aa: CSIVPRQGPGNTIYF
cdr3_length: 15
v_call: TRBV29-1
j_call: TRBJ1-3

cdr3_aa: CASMKTGRTEDFF
cdr3_length: 13
v_call: TRBV6-6
j_call: TRBJ1-1

cdr3_aa: CSIALGASGYEQYF
cdr3_length: 14
v_call: TRBV29-1
j_call: TRBJ2-7

cdr3_aa: CASSQEAGGDEKLFF
cdr3_length: 15
v_call: TRBV4-2
j_call: TRBJ1-4

cdr3_aa: CASSLEQGSLLHF
cdr3_length: 13
v_call: TRBV11-2
j_call: TRBJ1-6

cdr3_aa: CVNRNTPPSGEQYF
cdr3_length: 14
v_call: TRBV28
j_call: TRBJ2-7

cdr3_aa: CASSLDSGGYEQYF
cdr3_length: 14
v_call: TRBV7-2
j_call: TRBJ2-7

cdr3_aa: CASSAAAGAAHAYEQYF
cdr3_length: 17
v_call: TRBV2
j_call: TRBJ2-7

cdr3_aa: CASSRSTFRGGYGYTF
cdr3_length: 16
v_call: TRBV7-9
j_call: TRBJ1-2

cdr3_aa: CARSRSIPSYEQYF
cdr3_length: 14
v_call: TRBV12-3/TRBV12-4
j_call: TRBJ2-7

cdr3_aa: CASTPQGVGRDTQYF
cdr3_length: 15
v_call: TRBV28
j_call: TRBJ2-3

cdr3_aa: CVSSLERRGEQYF
cdr3_length: 13
v_call: TRBV11-2
j_call: TRBJ2-7

cdr3_aa: CASSLPGRAQETQYF
cdr3_length: 15
v_call: TRBV5-4
j_call: TRBJ2-5

cdr3_aa: CASMRGDRNTEAFF
cdr3_length: 14
v_call: TRBV5-1
j_call: TRBJ1-1

cdr3_aa: CASSLGASGRLSYNEQFF
cdr3_length: 18
v_call: TRBV12-3/TRBV12-4
j_call: TRBJ2-1

cdr3_aa: CASNSRLARGTPPDKNIQYF
cdr3_length: 20
v_call: TRBV11-2
j_call: TRBJ2-4

cdr3_aa: CTCSSRPDRGAFSGNTIYF
cdr3_length: 19
v_call: TRBV11-2
j_call: TRBJ1-3

cdr3_aa: CASSPTGSGRAYDEQFF
cdr3_length: 17
v_call: TRBV12-3/TRBV12-4
j_call: TRBJ2-1

cdr3_aa: CASSLEGTSYENYTF
cdr3_length: 15
v_call: TRBV11-2
j_call: TRBJ1-2

cdr3_aa: CAGGSEGRTSTDTQYF
cdr3_length: 16
v_call: TRBV5-6
j_call: TRBJ2-3

cdr3_aa: CASSPRESETQYF
cdr3_length: 13
v_call: TRBV7-9
j_call: TRBJ2-5

cdr3_aa: CSVRDSDGYTF
cdr3_length: 11
v_call: TRBV20-1
j_call: TRBJ1-2

cdr3_aa: CASSYIQGVRIGELFF
cdr3_length: 16
v_call: TRBV12-3/TRBV12-4
j_call: TRBJ2-2

cdr3_aa: CASSLGTSRPSSYEQYF
cdr3_length: 17
v_call: TRBV28
j_call: TRBJ2-7

cdr3_aa: CASSLSAGLKGNEQFF
cdr3_length: 16
v_call: TRBV28
j_call: TRBJ2-1